The clone carrying this T cell receptor (beta chain) has more than one count but fewer than ten. No antigen is known for it. cDNA molecules carried unique molecular identifiers, and template switching added a universal primer site. TCRdb reprocessed the 5' RACE reads with MiXCR, giving one entry per CDR3 protein. The sample has 700,000 or so distinct CDR3 sequences; 8.6% are singletons. These data are taken from a study of identical twins. Overall study findings and caveats: Invariant T cells like MAIT and iNKT could partly confound the zero-insertion analyses. Out-of-frame alpha sequences common to twins were enriched for low generation probability.

The CDR3 contains 16 residues. Germline CDR1 and CDR2: MGHRA and YSYEKL. The V end was cut by 0 bases, the J end by 1 base, with 9 bases between. The same sample was also studied in work on yellow fever vaccine responses in identical twins.

The sample comprised PBMCs. The sequence came from a woman aged 18-35 years in good health. The chain is built from TRBV4-1 and TRBJ2-2, with D perhaps matching TRBD2 (6 bases). As DNA, the CDR3 is TGCGCCAGCAGCCAAGAGAGGGGAGGGAACACCGGGGAGCTGTTTTTT. It encodes CASSQERGGNTGELFF.